This T cell receptor beta chain comes out of a study of beta chain features in type 1 diabetes. Study conclusions and caveats: Patients with Type 1 diabetes showed moderately but significantly shorter TCRB CDR3s in all four CD4+ subsets. The analysis here could not establish whether HLA type shapes TCRB rearrangement. Compared with healthy donors, patients appeared to share more similar naive, central memory and regulatory TCRB repertoires.

This CDR3 spans 15 amino acids. From germline, CDR1 is SEHNR and CDR2 FQNEAQ (reference sequence). Trimming removed 8 bases at V and 4 bases at J, with 17 bases between. What was sequenced were expressed TCRB transcripts, since all of the isolated RNA had been reverse transcribed. The assay was immunoSEQ multiplex PCR, and TCRdb's table has in-frame clones only and misses some. The repertoire holds about 160,000 clones, 6.5% to 10% seen once, with approximately 0.54% in the top ten. Remarks on this clone: Its antigen is unknown.

Sequencing was carried out using central memory CD4+ T cells from blood. The genes are TRBV7-9 and TRBJ2-2, with D hard to call. This TCR was sampled from a woman between 18 and 29 years old with type 1 diabetes. CDR3 region: CASPPRGRSTGELFF. The CDR3 DNA follows: TGTGCCAGCCCACCACGAGGCCGTTCCACCGGGGAGCTGTTTTTT.